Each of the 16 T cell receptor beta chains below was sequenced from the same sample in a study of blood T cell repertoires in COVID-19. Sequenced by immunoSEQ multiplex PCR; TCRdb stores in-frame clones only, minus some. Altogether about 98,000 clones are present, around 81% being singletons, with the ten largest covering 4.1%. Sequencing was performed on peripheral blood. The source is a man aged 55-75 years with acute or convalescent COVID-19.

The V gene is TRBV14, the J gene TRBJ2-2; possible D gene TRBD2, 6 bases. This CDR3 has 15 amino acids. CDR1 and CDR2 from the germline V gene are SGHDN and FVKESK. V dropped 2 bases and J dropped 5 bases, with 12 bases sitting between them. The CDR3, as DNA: TGTGCCAGCAGCCAAAGAATAAGCGGGACCGGGGAGCTGTTTTTT. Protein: CASSQRISGTGELFF.

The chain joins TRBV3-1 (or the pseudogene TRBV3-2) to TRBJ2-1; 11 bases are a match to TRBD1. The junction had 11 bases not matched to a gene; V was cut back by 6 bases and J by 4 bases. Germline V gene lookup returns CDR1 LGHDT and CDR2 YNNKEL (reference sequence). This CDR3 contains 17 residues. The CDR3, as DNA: TGTGCCAGCAGTCCCCCCACCGGGACAGGGGGTTACAATGAGCAGTTCTTC. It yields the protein CASSPPTGTGGYNEQFF.

The CDR3 DNA is TGTGCCAGCACCGGGGGGGCAGGTCGAGAAACTGAAGCTTTCTTT. Protein: CASTGGAGRETEAFF. The genes are TRBV11-3 and TRBJ1-1; D possibly corresponds to TRBD1 (6 bases). Germline lookup yields CDR1 SGHNT and CDR2 YENEEA. The CDR3 runs 15 residues. Between the trimmed V and J ends, which lost 7 bases and 5 bases, there was a span of 20 bases.

The CDR3 DNA reads TGCGCCAGCAGCCAGGACAGGGCTGAAAAACTGTTTTTT. It encodes CASSQDRAEKLFF. The genes are TRBV4-3 and TRBJ1-4; 8 bases are a match to TRBD1. CDR3 length equals 13 residues. Germline loops: CDR1 LGHNA, CDR2 YSLEER. J lost 7 bases, V lost 3 bases, and 1 base had no gene match.

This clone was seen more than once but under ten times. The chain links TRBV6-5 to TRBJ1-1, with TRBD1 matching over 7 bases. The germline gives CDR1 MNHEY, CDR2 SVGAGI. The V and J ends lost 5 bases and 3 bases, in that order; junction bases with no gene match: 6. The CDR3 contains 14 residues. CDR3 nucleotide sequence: TGTGCCAGCAGTAGCCAACAGGGGTACACTGAAGCTTTCTTT. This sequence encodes CASSSQQGYTEAFF.

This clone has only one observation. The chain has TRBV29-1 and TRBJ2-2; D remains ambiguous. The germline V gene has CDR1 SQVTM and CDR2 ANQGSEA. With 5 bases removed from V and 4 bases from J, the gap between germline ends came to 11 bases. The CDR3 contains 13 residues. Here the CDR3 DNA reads TGCAGCGTTAAAGGGTCGGGCACCGGGGAGCTGTTTTTT. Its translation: CSVKGSGTGELFF.

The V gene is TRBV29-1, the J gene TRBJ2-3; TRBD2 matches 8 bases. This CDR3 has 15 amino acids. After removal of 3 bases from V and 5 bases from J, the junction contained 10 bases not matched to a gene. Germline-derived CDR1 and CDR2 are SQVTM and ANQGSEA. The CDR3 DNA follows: TGCAGCGTTGACCCCGCTAGCGGGTTTCGAGATACGCAGTATTTT. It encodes CSVDPASGFRDTQYF.

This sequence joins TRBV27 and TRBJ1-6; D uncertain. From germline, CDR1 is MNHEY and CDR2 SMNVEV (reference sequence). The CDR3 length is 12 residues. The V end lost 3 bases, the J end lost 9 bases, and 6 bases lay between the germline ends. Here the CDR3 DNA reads TGTGCCAGCAGTTTCGAGTCTTCACCCCTCCACTTT. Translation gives CASSFESSPLHF.

The CDR3: CASSLDLAGGNEQFF. CDR3 sequence (DNA): TGTGCCAGCAGCTTAGATCTAGCGGGGGGAAATGAGCAGTTCTTC. The gene calls are TRBV7-6 and TRBJ2-1; the match to TRBD2 covers 11 bases. Trimming at V came to 1 base and at J to 7 bases, leaving 3 bases not matched to a gene. This CDR3 region has 15 residues. Germline loops: CDR1 SGHVS, CDR2 FNYEAQ.

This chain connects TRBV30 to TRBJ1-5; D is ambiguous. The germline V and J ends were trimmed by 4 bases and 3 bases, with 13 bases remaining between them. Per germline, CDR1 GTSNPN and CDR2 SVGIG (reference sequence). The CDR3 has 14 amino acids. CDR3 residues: CAWNGNAINQPQHF. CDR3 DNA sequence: TGTGCCTGGAATGGTAATGCGATCAATCAGCCCCAGCATTTT.

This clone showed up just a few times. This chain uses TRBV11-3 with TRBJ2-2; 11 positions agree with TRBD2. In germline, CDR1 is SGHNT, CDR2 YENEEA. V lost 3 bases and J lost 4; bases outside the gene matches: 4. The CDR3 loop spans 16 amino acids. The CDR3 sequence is CASSFSGGALTGELFF. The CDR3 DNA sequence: TGTGCCAGCAGCTTTAGCGGGGGGGCACTCACCGGGGAGCTGTTTTTT.

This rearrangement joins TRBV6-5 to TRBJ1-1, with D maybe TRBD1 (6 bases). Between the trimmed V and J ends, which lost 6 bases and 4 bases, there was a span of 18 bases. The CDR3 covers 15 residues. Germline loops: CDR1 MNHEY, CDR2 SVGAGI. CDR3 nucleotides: TGTGCCAGCAGGTCAGCGGACAGTTCCCTCACTGAAGCTTTCTTT. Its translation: CASRSADSSLTEAFF.

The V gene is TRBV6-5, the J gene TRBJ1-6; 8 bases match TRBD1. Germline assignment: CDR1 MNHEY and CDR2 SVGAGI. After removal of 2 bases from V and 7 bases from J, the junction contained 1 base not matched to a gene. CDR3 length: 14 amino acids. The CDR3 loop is CASSYRTGNSPLHF. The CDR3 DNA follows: TGTGCCAGCAGTTACAGGACAGGGAATTCACCCCTCCACTTT.

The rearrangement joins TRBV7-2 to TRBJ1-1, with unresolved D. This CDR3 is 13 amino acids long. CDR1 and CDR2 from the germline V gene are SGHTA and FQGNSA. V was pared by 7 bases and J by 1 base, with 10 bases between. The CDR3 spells CASKNQANTEAFF. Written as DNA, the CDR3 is TGTGCCAGCAAAAACCAGGCGAACACTGAAGCTTTCTTT.

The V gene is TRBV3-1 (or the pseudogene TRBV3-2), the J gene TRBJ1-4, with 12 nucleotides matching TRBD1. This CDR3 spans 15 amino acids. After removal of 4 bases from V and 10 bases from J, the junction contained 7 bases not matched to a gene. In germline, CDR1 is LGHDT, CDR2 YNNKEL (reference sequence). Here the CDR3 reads CASSRKGQGARKLFF. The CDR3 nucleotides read TGTGCCAGCAGCCGAAAGGGACAGGGGGCGCGAAAACTGTTTTTT.

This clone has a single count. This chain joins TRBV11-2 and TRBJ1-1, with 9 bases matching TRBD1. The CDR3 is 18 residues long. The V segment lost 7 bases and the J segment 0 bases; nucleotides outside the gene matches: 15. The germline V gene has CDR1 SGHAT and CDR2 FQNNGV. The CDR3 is CASTWPDRGFVMNTEAFF. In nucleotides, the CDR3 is TGTGCCAGCACATGGCCGGACAGGGGCTTCGTGATGAACACTGAAGCTTTCTTT.